This is a list of T cell receptor beta chains from one sample in a study of T cell changes during pregnancy in multiple sclerosis. Data came from immunoSEQ multiplex PCR; TCRdb stores just in-frame clones and leaves some out. The data show tens of thousands of clones, with 90% seen just once and less than 4% held by the top ten. The source material was peripheral blood, sampled in the first trimester of pregnancy. These receptors were obtained from a female donor in good health, enrolled as a control in a pregnancy study. Each CDR3 is given with its conserved first and last residue. D genes are given only for firm matches. Only part of the rows carry a size: once, few, many, or a class if the clone is expanded.

j_call	clone_size	d_call	v_call	cdr3_aa	cdr3_nt
TRBJ2-3	NA	TRBD2	TRBV15	CATSPRLAGGQGTQYF	TGTGCCACCAGCCCCCGACTAGCGGGAGGGCAGGGTACGCAGTATTTT
TRBJ2-2	NA	TRBD2	TRBV4-2	CASSPRGGDTGELFF	TGTGCCAGCAGCCCCCGGGGGGGGGACACCGGGGAGCTGTTTTTT
TRBJ2-5	NA	NA	TRBV29-1	CSVFPGQETQYF	TGCAGCGTTTTTCCGGGCCAAGAGACCCAGTACTTC
TRBJ1-2	NA	NA	TRBV11-1	CASSPGTWDGYTF	TGTGCCAGCAGCCCAGGGACATGGGATGGCTACACCTTC
TRBJ1-2	NA	TRBD1	TRBV6-6	CAIPTREGANYGYTF	TGTGCCATTCCGACTCGGGAGGGGGCCAACTATGGCTACACCTTC
TRBJ2-1	NA	NA	TRBV7-3	CASRNGGEQFF	TGTGCCAGCAGGAACGGAGGTGAGCAGTTCTTC
TRBJ2-2	NA	NA	TRBV5-4	CASSFGGTGELFF	TGTGCCAGCAGCTTTGGAGGGACCGGGGAGCTGTTTTTT
TRBJ2-5	NA	TRBD1	TRBV11-3	CASSSQTGQGRETQYF	TGTGCCAGCAGCTCGCAAACGGGACAGGGAAGGGAGACCCAGTACTTC
TRBJ2-3	NA	NA	TRBV7-2	CASSRGSTDTQYF	TGTGCCAGCAGCCGGGGTAGCACAGATACGCAGTATTTT
TRBJ1-5	NA	NA	TRBV10-3	CAISERAGAQPQHF	TGTGCCATCAGTGAGAGGGCAGGGGCCCAGCCCCAGCATTTT
TRBJ2-7	NA	TRBD1	TRBV9	CASSVGGGTGEQYF	TGTGCCAGCAGCGTAGGCGGCGGGACAGGCGAGCAGTACTTC
TRBJ2-2	NA	NA	TRBV7-8	CASSPYRIANTGELFF	TGTGCCAGCAGCCCCTACAGAATCGCGAACACCGGGGAGCTGTTTTTT
TRBJ1-2	NA	TRBD1	TRBV5-6	CASSIFSGGGGYGYTF	TGTGCCAGCAGCATCTTTTCAGGGGGCGGTGGCTATGGCTACACCTTC
TRBJ2-5	NA	TRBD1	TRBV18	CASSRTGTEETQYF	TGTGCCAGCTCCCGAACAGGGACAGAAGAGACCCAGTACTTC
TRBJ1-1	NA	TRBD1	TRBV2	CASSYDRGSTEAFF	TGTGCCAGCAGCTACGACAGGGGAAGCACTGAAGCTTTCTTT
TRBJ2-7	NA	TRBD1	TRBV15	CATENRGDFPYEQYF	TGTGCCACTGAGAACAGGGGAGACTTTCCCTACGAGCAGTACTTC
TRBJ1-1	NA	NA	TRBV5-5	CASSRFRDTEAFF	TGTGCCAGCAGCCGTTTCCGGGACACTGAAGCTTTCTTT
TRBJ2-1	NA	NA	TRBV19	CASSIRLPGWGDAEQFF	TGTGCCAGTAGTATCCGCCTCCCCGGGTGGGGGGACGCTGAGCAGTTCTTC
TRBJ1-1	NA	TRBD1	TRBV30	CAWSGQEYTEAFF	TGTGCCTGGAGCGGACAGGAGTACACTGAAGCTTTCTTT
TRBJ1-5	NA	TRBD1	TRBV7-9	CASSLQGAGNQPQHF	TGTGCCAGCAGCTTACAGGGGGCGGGCAATCAGCCCCAGCATTTT
TRBJ2-7	NA	TRBD2	TRBV4-1	CASSRGLAYEQYF	TGCGCCAGCAGCCGAGGACTAGCGTACGAGCAGTACTTC
TRBJ2-1	NA	TRBD2	TRBV2	CASSHTSGLAGRSSYNEQFF	TGTGCCAGCAGCCACACTTCAGGACTAGCGGGAAGGAGCTCCTACAATGAGCAGTTCTTC
TRBJ1-1	few	TRBD1	TRBV28	CASRITRGRGTEAFF	TGTGCCAGCAGAATAACCAGGGGGCGCGGCACTGAAGCTTTCTTT
TRBJ2-5	NA	TRBD2	TRBV2	CASPHRRLAGEAETQYF	TGTGCCAGCCCCCACCGGCGGCTAGCGGGGGAAGCAGAGACCCAGTACTTC
TRBJ2-7	NA	NA	TRBV15	CATSREPQGYEQYF	TGTGCCACCAGCAGAGAACCCCAGGGATACGAGCAGTACTTC
TRBJ1-2	once	TRBD1	TRBV7-3	CASSLTPRTGHDYGYTF	TGTGCCAGCAGCTTAACCCCCCGGACAGGGCATGACTATGGCTACACCTTC
TRBJ2-2	NA	NA	TRBV7-2	CASSAGLTGELFF	TGTGCCAGCAGCGCCGGACTTACCGGGGAGCTGTTTTTT
TRBJ2-2	NA	NA	TRBV30	CAWSVPWRGGTTGELFF	TGTGCCTGGAGTGTACCATGGAGGGGGGGGACGACCGGGGAGCTGTTTTTT
TRBJ2-7	NA	TRBD1	TRBV5-1	CASSNGDRGSEQYF	TGCGCCAGCAGCAACGGAGACAGGGGTTCGGAGCAGTACTTC
TRBJ1-1	once	TRBD1	TRBV5-5	CASSLNPGGDPEAFF	TGTGCCAGCAGCTTGAACCCAGGGGGCGACCCTGAAGCTTTCTTT
TRBJ1-2	NA	TRBD1	TRBV28	CASRQGANYGYTF	TGTGCCAGCCGACAGGGCGCCAACTATGGCTACACCTTC
TRBJ2-3	NA	TRBD2	TRBV7-3	CASSLERGDTDTQYF	TGTGCCAGCAGCTTGGAGCGGGGGGACACAGATACGCAGTATTTT
TRBJ2-1	NA	TRBD2	TRBV9	CASSVDGGVLAGSSYNEQFF	TGTGCCAGCAGCGTAGACGGGGGGGTACTAGCGGGGTCGTCCTACAATGAGCAGTTCTTC
TRBJ2-1	NA	TRBD2	TRBV10-3	CAISDPRSSGRSTYNEQFF	TGTGCCATCAGTGATCCCCGCTCTAGCGGGAGGTCGACCTACAATGAGCAGTTCTTC
TRBJ1-1	NA	NA	TRBV7-9	CASSAPYKQGSTEAFF	TGTGCCAGCAGCGCTCCCTACAAACAGGGCAGCACTGAAGCTTTCTTT
TRBJ2-7	NA	NA	TRBV25-1	CASRSESTQTDEQYF	TGTGCCTCTCGATCCGAGTCCACCCAAACCGACGAGCAGTACTTC
TRBJ2-7	once	TRBD1	TRBV12-5	CASGLGQGAGQSEQYF	TGTGCTAGTGGTCTGGGACAGGGGGCAGGTCAGTCCGAGCAGTACTTC
TRBJ2-7	NA	NA	TRBV27	CASRAGFPYEQYF	TGTGCCAGCAGGGCGGGCTTTCCCTACGAGCAGTACTTC
TRBJ2-3	many	TRBD2	TRBV15	CATSRDAGGPDTQYF	TGTGCCACCAGCAGAGATGCGGGAGGGCCAGATACGCAGTATTTT
TRBJ2-7	NA	TRBD1	TRBV6-6	CASVSIRDRVYEQYF	TGTGCCAGCGTTTCCATCCGGGACAGAGTCTACGAGCAGTACTTC
TRBJ1-4	NA	TRBD1	TRBV28	CASSTKSGGNEKLFF	TGTGCCAGCAGTACGAAATCAGGGGGAAATGAAAAACTGTTTTTT
TRBJ1-2	NA	TRBD1	TRBV6-1	CASSEAEQGARGYTF	TGTGCCAGCAGTGAAGCGGAGCAGGGGGCGAGGGGCTACACCTTC
TRBJ2-5	NA	NA	TRBV7-2	CASSSTGTNQETQYF	TGTGCCAGCAGCTCGACCGGGACAAATCAAGAGACCCAGTACTTC
TRBJ2-3	NA	TRBD2	TRBV25-1	CASSESGGRDTQYF	TGTGCCAGCAGTGAATCGGGGGGACGAGATACGCAGTATTTT
TRBJ1-5	NA	NA	TRBV28	CASSLQVRGQPQHF	TGTGCCAGCAGTTTACAGGTCCGGGGGCAGCCCCAGCATTTT
TRBJ2-1	NA	TRBD2	TRBV29-1	CSVVTSGSNEQFF	TGCAGCGTTGTGACTAGCGGGAGCAATGAGCAGTTCTTC
TRBJ2-3	NA	TRBD2	TRBV6-6	CASSQRLAGATDTQYF	TGTGCCAGCAGTCAGCGACTAGCGGGGGCCACGGATACGCAGTATTTT
TRBJ1-2	NA	TRBD1	TRBV6-1	CASSDGQGVYGYTF	TGTGCCAGCAGTGATGGACAGGGAGTCTATGGCTACACCTTC
TRBJ2-1	NA	NA	TRBV9	CASSGSKYNEQFF	TGTGCCAGCAGCGGATCTAAGTACAATGAGCAGTTCTTC
TRBJ2-3	NA	TRBD2	TRBV2	CASRATSGGTDTQYF	TGTGCCAGCAGGGCCACTAGCGGGGGCACAGATACGCAGTATTTT
TRBJ2-7	NA	NA	TRBV7-8	CASSSYRDFDEQYF	TGTGCCAGCAGCTCTTACAGGGATTTCGACGAGCAGTACTTC
TRBJ1-1	NA	NA	TRBV11-3	CASSLGDNWGEAFF	TGTGCCAGCAGCTTAGGGGACAATTGGGGCGAAGCTTTCTTT
TRBJ1-4	NA	TRBD1	TRBV4-2	CASSQGGTGVEKLFF	TGTGCCAGCAGCCAAGGGGGGACAGGGGTGGAAAAACTGTTTTTT
TRBJ2-7	NA	NA	TRBV30	CACTPGYEQYF	TGTGCCTGTACCCCAGGTTACGAGCAGTACTTC
TRBJ2-7	NA	NA	TRBV5-5	CASSELQGFDEQYF	TGTGCCAGCAGCGAACTACAGGGTTTCGACGAGCAGTACTTC
TRBJ2-3	NA	TRBD2	TRBV7-6	CASSSGLAGETQYF	TGTGCCAGCAGCTCCGGACTAGCGGGCGAAACGCAGTATTTT
TRBJ1-2	NA	TRBD1	TRBV19	CASRLDRGGGYTF	TGTGCCAGTAGACTAGACAGGGGGGGAGGCTACACCTTC
TRBJ2-1	NA	NA	TRBV18	CASSPVAAHRNEQFF	TGTGCCAGCTCACCAGTAGCGGCTCACCGCAATGAGCAGTTCTTC
TRBJ1-1	few	TRBD1	TRBV5-1	CASSPDRANTEAFF	TGCGCCAGCAGCCCTGACAGGGCGAACACTGAAGCTTTCTTT
TRBJ2-3	NA	TRBD2	TRBV29-1	CSVLGLAGGPDTQYF	TGCAGCGTCCTGGGACTAGCGGGAGGCCCAGATACGCAGTATTTT